Presented here are 26 T cell receptor beta chains from one specimen sequenced in a study of shared clonotypes between healthy human individuals. Sequenced by immunoSEQ multiplex PCR; TCRdb stores in-frame clones only, minus some. The data hold 1.5 million to 2.5 million clones, with approximately 94% observed a single time. Positive CCR7 selection of CD45RO-negative cells yielded the naive CD8 cells, and terminally differentiated effector memory CD45RA+ cells were excluded. Sequencing input: naive CD8+ T cells sorted from blood. Receptors were obtained from a man younger than 35 in good health.

V is TRBV7-9 and J is TRBJ2-3; possibly TRBD2 for D (6 bases). The germline V and J ends were trimmed by 5 bases and 5 bases, with 17 bases remaining between them. The CDR3 runs to 15 residues. Germline-derived CDR1 and CDR2 are SEHNR and FQNEAQ (reference sequence). The CDR3 loop is CASSPGTPHRDTQYF. Here the CDR3 DNA reads TGTGCCAGCAGCCCCGGGACTCCTCATCGAGATACGCAGTATTTT.

V usage is TRBV7-9 and J usage is TRBJ1-4; TRBD1 aligns across 8 bases. V was clipped by 5 bases and J by 4 bases; unmatched bases: 3. CDR1 and CDR2 (germline): SEHNR, FQNEAQ (reference sequence). The CDR3 totals 14 residues. CDR3 sequence: CASSRTGYNEKLFF. The CDR3 coding sequence is TGTGCCAGCAGCCGGACAGGGTATAATGAAAAACTGTTTTTT.

Notes on this clone: This may stem from a read error, because a much larger clone lies one nucleotide away. The chain recombines TRBV5-4 with TRBJ2-5; D remains ambiguous. TRBJ2-7 matches the DNA end more closely, so the J call is doubtful. The CDR3 length is 11 residues. Germline-derived CDR1 and CDR2 are SGHNT and YYREEE (reference sequence). CDR3 residues: CASSLGYEQYF. In nucleotides, the CDR3 is TGTGCCAGCAGCTTAGGCTACGAGCAGTACTTC.

Details on this clone: Other nucleotide sequences from this sample produce the same CDR3. J is TRBJ2-7 and V is TRBV7-6; TRBD1 agrees at 11 bases. Germline trimming cut 5 bases from V and 2 bases from J; bases unmatched to any gene: 2. Looked up from germline, CDR1 is SGHVS and CDR2 is FNYEAQ. The CDR3 length is 14 residues. CDR3 protein: CASSLGQGAYEQYF. The CDR3 DNA follows: TGTGCCAGCAGCCTGGGACAGGGGGCCTACGAGCAGTACTTC.

This chain uses TRBV18 with TRBJ2-7; D remains ambiguous. V dropped 3 bases and J dropped 0 bases, with 9 bases sitting between them. The CDR3 extends over 14 amino acids. In germline, CDR1 is KGHSH, CDR2 LQKENI. The CDR3 coding sequence is TGTGCCAGCTCACCGGTAGGGCTCTCCTACGAGCAGTACTTC. Residues: CASSPVGLSYEQYF. The complete variable domain, with remaining parts taken from reference TRBV18 and TRBJ2-7, reads NAGVMQNPRHLVRRRGQEARLRCSPMKGHSHVYWYRQLPEEGLKFMVYLQKENIIDESGMPKERFSAEFPKEGPSILRIQQVVRGDSAAYFCASSPVGLSYEQYFGPGTRLTVT.

Concerning this clone: Germline is not matched at one junction end, which may reflect a read error. The genes are TRBV18 and TRBJ1-1; 9 nucleotides line up with TRBD1. The CDR3 length is 12 residues. The V gene's germline CDR1 is KGHSH and CDR2 LQKENI. In DNA form, the CDR3 reads TGTGCCACCTCACCGGGACAGGGAGAAGCTTTCTTT. Its protein is CATSPGQGEAFF.

The rearrangement links TRBV28 to TRBJ1-5; D may be TRBD1 (5 bases). Trimming pared 8 bases from V and 3 bases from J, leaving 11 bases between. The CDR3 runs 13 residues. Germline CDR1 MDHEN, CDR2 SYDVKM. The CDR3 reads CASFDSPNQPQHF. For the CDR3, the DNA is TGTGCCAGCTTCGACAGCCCCAATCAGCCCCAGCATTTT.

The V call is TRBV10-2, the J call TRBJ2-1, with 8 nucleotides matching TRBD1. The CDR3 consists of 12 residues. CDR1 is WSHSY, CDR2 SAAADI, per germline. With 2 bases clipped from V and 9 bases from J, the junction kept 0 bases outside the gene matches. The CDR3 is CASSEQGAEQFF. CDR3 coding DNA: TGCGCCAGCAGTGAGCAGGGGGCTGAGCAGTTCTTC.

As regards this clone: This same CDR3 is encoded by further DNA sequences in the sample. The genes are TRBV4-3 and TRBJ2-7; D not certain. Germline CDR1 LGHNA, CDR2 YSLEER. The CDR3 runs to 15 residues. With 1 base removed from V and 0 bases from J, the gap between germline ends came to 10 bases. The CDR3 loop is CASSQVFGSSYEQYF. CDR3 sequence (DNA): TGCGCCAGCAGCCAAGTGTTTGGCTCCTCCTACGAGCAGTACTTC.

V is TRBV27 and J is TRBJ2-2; the D is unclear. V lost 4 bases and J 4 bases, leaving 13 bases between the germline ends. This CDR3 has 15 amino acids. CDR1 and CDR2 (germline): MNHEY, SMNVEV (reference sequence). The CDR3 loop is CASSWAQVGTGELFF. The CDR3 nucleotides are TGTGCCAGCAGTTGGGCCCAGGTCGGCACCGGGGAGCTGTTTTTT.

This rearrangement joins TRBV5-1 to TRBJ1-4; no clear D. The germline CDR1 and CDR2 sequences are SGHRS and YFSETQ. This CDR3 region has 15 residues. V was cut by 4 bases and J by 0 bases, with 10 bases left in between. This CDR3 reads CASSLTSPTNEKLFF. CDR3 sequence (DNA): TGCGCCAGCAGCCTCACCAGCCCAACTAATGAAAAACTGTTTTTT.

V and J are TRBV6-4 and TRBJ2-7; 13 bases map to TRBD2. Trimming removed 6 bases from V and 5 bases from J; junction bases left unmatched: 7. The CDR3 spans 15 residues. From germline, CDR1 is MRHNA and CDR2 SNTAGT. The CDR3 sequence: CASSRTSGSLDEQYF. CDR3 DNA: TGTGCCAGCAGCCGGACTAGCGGGAGTCTTGACGAGCAGTACTTC.

This chain joins TRBV28 and TRBJ1-6; D unclear. Trimming took off 1 base at V and 8 bases at J, with 18 bases between the two ends. The germline gives CDR1 MDHEN, CDR2 SYDVKM. This CDR3 is 17 amino acids long. The CDR3 sequence is CASSLSIPTAPHSPLHF. Written as DNA, the CDR3 is TGTGCCAGCAGTTTATCGATACCAACGGCGCCCCATTCACCCCTCCACTTT.

V gene TRBV27 combines with J gene TRBJ1-2; 8 bases line up with TRBD1. Germline assignment: CDR1 MNHEY and CDR2 SMNVEV (reference sequence). The CDR3 runs 15 residues. The V segment lost 0 bases and the J segment 4 bases; nucleotides outside the gene matches: 4. CDR3 sequence reads: CASSLSRTGTYGYTF. CDR3 bases: TGTGCCAGCAGTTTATCGAGGACAGGGACCTATGGCTACACCTTC.

The sample holds one count of this clone. The V and J genes are TRBV30 and TRBJ2-3, with D possibly being TRBD1 or TRBD2 (5 bases each). Germline V gene data show CDR1 as GTSNPN and CDR2 as SVGIG (reference sequence). The V and J ends lost 4 bases and 0 bases respectively, with 11 bases between them. The CDR3 spans 14 residues. CDR3 sequence: CAWTPGPSTDTQYF. CDR3 sequence (DNA): TGTGCCTGGACACCGGGACCAAGCACAGATACGCAGTATTTT.

A note on this clone: The same CDR3 also results from other DNA sequences found in this sample. This rearrangement joins TRBV6-5 to TRBJ1-6; 8 bases are a match to TRBD1. V trimming: 4 bases; J trimming: 5 bases; junction bases outside the gene matches: 4. Germline values: CDR1 MNHEY, CDR2 SVGAGI. This CDR3 spans 15 amino acids. The CDR3 is CASSSGTGNNSPLHF. DNA of the CDR3: TGTGCCAGCAGTTCGGGGACAGGCAATAATTCACCCCTCCACTTT.

This chain connects TRBV4-1 to TRBJ2-7; D perhaps matches TRBD1 (6 bases). CDR1 and CDR2 from the germline V gene are MGHRA and YSYEKL. The CDR3 extends over 16 amino acids. V lost 3 bases and J lost 2, with 17 bases in between. CDR3 DNA sequence: TGCGCCAGCAGCCACACCCCCGGGACACTGACCTACGAGCAGTACTTC. Translating it yields CASSHTPGTLTYEQYF.

This chain links TRBV5-1 with TRBJ2-7, with D maybe TRBD1 (5 bases). This CDR3 spans 15 amino acids. V was trimmed by 4 bases and J by 2 bases, leaving 16 bases between them. Germline loops: CDR1 SGHRS, CDR2 YFSETQ. CDR3: CASSPIGRATYEQYF. CDR3 nucleotides: TGCGCCAGCAGCCCGATTGGCAGGGCCACCTACGAGCAGTACTTC. Supplemented by reference TRBV5-1 and TRBJ2-7, the full variable domain reads KAGVTQTPRYLIKTRGQQVTLSCSPISGHRSVSWYQQTPGQGLQFLFEYFSETQRNKGNFPGRFSGRQFSNSRSEMNVSTLELGDSALYLCASSPIGRATYEQYFGPGTRLTVT.

Points on this clone: The sample carries other DNA sequences with the same CDR3. This chain connects TRBV28 to TRBJ2-1; the match to TRBD1 covers 12 bases. From germline, CDR1 is MDHEN and CDR2 SYDVKM. The ends lost 4 bases at V and 4 bases at J; junction bases unmatched: 2. The CDR3 consists of 15 residues. As DNA, the CDR3 is TGTGCCAGCAGTTCGGGACAGGGGGCTTACAATGAGCAGTTCTTC. It specifies CASSSGQGAYNEQFF.

V usage is TRBV7-3 and J usage is TRBJ2-1; D not resolved. From germline, CDR1 is SGHTA and CDR2 FQGTGA. V lost 5 bases to trimming and J lost 5 bases, with 16 bases between them. This CDR3 spans 15 amino acids. The CDR3 protein is CASSPTANSNNEQFF. Written as DNA, the CDR3 is TGTGCCAGCAGCCCAACAGCAAACTCTAACAATGAGCAGTTCTTC.

This sequence joins TRBV18 and TRBJ1-6; D remains unclear. Germline V CDR1 and CDR2: KGHSH, LQKENI. V was shortened by 3 bases and J by 2 bases, with 17 bases between the two germline ends. The CDR3 has 18 residues. CDR3 DNA sequence: TGTGCCAGCTCACCTTTCTCCATCGGGTACCCCTATAATTCACCCCTCCACTTT. This codes for CASSPFSIGYPYNSPLHF.

The CDR3 nucleotides are TGTGCCAGCAGCTTAGCCGGCAGTAACTACGAGCAGTACTTC. Its translation: CASSLAGSNYEQYF. This sequence joins TRBV11-3 and TRBJ2-7; unclear D gene. The CDR3 extends over 14 amino acids. CDR1 and CDR2 from the germline V gene are SGHNT and YENEEA. With 1 base removed from V and 3 bases from J, the gap between germline ends came to 10 bases.

The V call is TRBV19, the J call TRBJ2-2; TRBD1 agrees at 7 bases. V was pared by 3 bases and J by 6 bases, with 4 bases of the junction left unmatched. The V gene's germline CDR1 is LNHDA and CDR2 SQIVND (reference sequence). CDR3 length: 14 amino acids. CDR3 sequence: CASSMSQGAGELFF. CDR3 in DNA: TGTGCCAGTAGTATGAGTCAGGGGGCCGGGGAGCTGTTTTTT. Supplemented by reference TRBV19 and TRBJ2-2, the full variable domain reads DGGITQSPKYLFRKEGQNVTLSCEQNLNHDAMYWYRQDPGQGLRLIYYSQIVNDFQKGDIAEGYSVSREKKESFPLTVTSAQKNPTAFYLCASSMSQGAGELFFGEGSRLTVL.

The sample holds a few counts of this clone. This sample includes further DNA sequences coding for the same CDR3. The gene calls are TRBV4-1 and TRBJ1-6; D remains ambiguous. This CDR3 region has 14 residues. Germline-derived CDR1 and CDR2 are MGHRA and YSYEKL. The V gene lost 0 bases and the J gene lost 3 bases, with 3 bases spanning the gap. The CDR3 protein is CASSQDSYNSPLHF. In nucleotides, the CDR3 is TGCGCCAGCAGCCAAGACAGCTATAATTCACCCCTCCACTTT.

This clone was counted a single time. This sequence joins TRBV11-2 and TRBJ2-7; TRBD2 aligns across 11 bases. Per germline, CDR1 SGHAT and CDR2 FQNNGV. The CDR3 consists of 14 residues. V was clipped by 6 bases and J by 5 bases; unmatched bases: 6. In nucleotides, the CDR3 is TGTGCCAGCAGTCGTAGCGGGAGGGAGGACGAGCAGTACTTC. This codes for CASSRSGREDEQYF.

This rearrangement joins TRBV13 to TRBJ2-2; D possibly uses TRBD1 or TRBD2 (5 bases each). Trimming removed 4 bases from V and 6 bases from J, with 18 bases in between. This CDR3 is 16 amino acids long. The germline CDR1 and CDR2 sequences are PRHDT and FYEKMQ (reference sequence). The CDR3 sequence is CASSSGTAWRSGELFF. CDR3 DNA sequence: TGTGCCAGCAGCTCCGGGACGGCCTGGAGGTCCGGGGAGCTGTTTTTT.